This TCR beta chain was documented in a study of shared clonotypes between healthy human individuals. The wider study: Those who served as donors were a couple of women and a few men between the ages of 18 and 49.

Methods used by the authors: Sequence data from immunoSEQ were junction-only and lacked quality scores; consequently, filtering differed. Method: immunoSEQ multiplex PCR; TCRdb's copy keeps in-frame clones and lacks some. V, J and clone size are those of that table, while D and trimming were read from the DNA. The data show about 690,000 clones, with 80% to 95% seen just once and around a third held by the top ten. Germline loops: CDR1 SGHAT, CDR2 FQNNGV. Trimming stripped 1 base from V and 7 bases from J, with 20 bases between. This CDR3 has 16 residues. Caucasian adults living in Nashville, Tennessee, provided all samples.

Source material: memory CD8+ T cells from PBMCs. Subset here: CD45RO+ cells pooled with CCR7-negative TemRA cells. V gene TRBV11-2 combines with J gene TRBJ2-7; D unresolved. This TCR was recovered from a young man in good health. Some clones in this sample may be carry-over from other donors' samples. CDR3 region: CASSLVDWGQVWEQYF. CDR3 nucleotide sequence: TGTGCCAGCAGCTTAGTCGATTGGGGTCAGGTGTGGGAGCAGTACTTC.